These 30 T cell receptor beta chains were sequenced from one sample in a study of blood T cells in healthy people across ages. Combining a sample-barcoded 5' primer with a J-beta primer mix, a second PCR ran for roughly 6 to 12 cycles. Each CDR3 protein is one row after TCRdb ran MiXCR on the 5' RACE reads. Among around 850,000 distinct CDR3 sequences listed, approximately 35% were seen once. Sequences were obtained from blood. These receptors were obtained from a man aged 18 to 29 in good health.

J is TRBJ2-1 and V is TRBV20-1; 13 nucleotides match TRBD2. The CDR3 runs to 15 residues. The J segment lost 7 bases and the V segment lost 2 bases, leaving 5 bases of the junction unmatched. Germline V gene lookup returns CDR1 DFQATT and CDR2 SNEGSKA (reference sequence). Here the CDR3 reads CSARTSGGAWNEQFF. The CDR3 DNA sequence: TGCAGTGCTAGAACTAGCGGGGGGGCCTGGAATGAGCAGTTCTTC.

This clonotype was seen more than once but under ten times. The chain carries TRBV20-1 and TRBJ1-2, with 9 bases that match TRBD1. CDR1 is DFQATT, CDR2 SNEGSKA, per germline (reference sequence). The CDR3 spans 14 residues. After removal of 0 bases from V and 8 bases from J, the junction contained 7 bases not matched to a gene. CDR3 amino acids: CSARERDRGGGYTF. Here the CDR3 DNA reads TGCAGTGCTAGAGAAAGAGACAGGGGGGGCGGCTACACCTTC.

The chain uses TRBV20-1 and TRBJ1-1, with 11 positions matching TRBD1. Germline assignment: CDR1 DFQATT and CDR2 SNEGSKA (reference sequence). V dropped 6 bases and J dropped 5; count of bases not matched to a gene: 8. The CDR3 is 14 residues long. The CDR3 region has the DNA TGCAGTGCCGAGGACAGGGGGCGGGAGACTGAAGCTTTCTTT. Translating it yields CSAEDRGRETEAFF.

This sequence joins TRBV12-3 or TRBV12-4 and TRBJ2-5; 7 bases line up with TRBD2. The CDR3 is made up of 15 amino acids. J was trimmed by 11 bases and V by 7 bases; bases with no gene match: 19. The CDR3 DNA is TGTGCCAGCACCATATTCAGGGAGGGCTACAATGAGCAGTACTTC. This codes for CASTIFREGYNEQYF.

V usage is TRBV12-3 or TRBV12-4 and J usage is TRBJ1-1; 7 positions agree with TRBD1. This CDR3 has 15 amino acids. Unmatched junction bases numbered 7, after V lost 5 bases and J lost 1 base. CDR3 amino acids: CASSPRQGWNTEAFF. For the CDR3, the DNA is TGTGCCAGCAGTCCCCGACAGGGTTGGAACACTGAAGCTTTCTTT.

This clonotype was counted a few times. The gene calls are TRBV16 and TRBJ1-2; D possibly corresponds to TRBD1 (6 bases). Germline-derived CDR1 and CDR2 are KGHSY and FQNENV. The CDR3 is 16 amino acids. V lost 0 bases and J lost 9, with 20 bases in between. CDR3 nucleotides: TGTGCCAGCAGCCAATCGGGGGGCCAGGGGACTTGGAGCTACACCTTC. Its translation is CASSQSGGQGTWSYTF.

This clonotype turned up a few times. The rearrangement uses TRBV9 and TRBJ2-1, with 7 bases aligning to TRBD2. CDR3 size: 15 residues. The germline V gene has CDR1 SGDLS and CDR2 YYNGEE. The V segment lost 0 bases and the J segment 2 bases; nucleotides outside the gene matches: 2. The CDR3 protein is CASSVEAGAYNEQFF. The CDR3 DNA reads as TGTGCCAGCAGCGTAGAGGCGGGGGCCTACAATGAGCAGTTCTTC.

The V gene is TRBV5-6, the J gene TRBJ2-7; D gene uncertain. CDR3 length equals 11 residues. The V gene's germline CDR1 is SGHDT and CDR2 YYEEEE. V lost 3 bases, J lost 6 bases, and 7 bases lay in between. The CDR3: CASSSGIEQYF. CDR3 bases: TGTGCCAGCAGCTCTGGAATCGAGCAGTACTTC. Full variable domain (missing parts from reference TRBV5-6 and TRBJ2-7): DAGVTQSPTHLIKTRGQQVTLRCSPKSGHDTVSWYQQALGQGPQFIFQYYEEEERQRGNFPDRFSGHQFPNYSSELNVNALLLGDSALYLCASSSGIEQYFGPGTRLTVT.

This clonotype was counted a few times. The gene calls are TRBV15 and TRBJ2-7; TRBD1 is a possible D gene (6 bases). This CDR3 has 15 amino acids. V lost 1 base to trimming and J lost 1 base, with 11 bases between them. Germline loops: CDR1 LNHNV, CDR2 YYDKDF (reference sequence). This CDR3 reads CATSRAGQLSYEQYF. The CDR3 bases are TGTGCCACCAGCAGAGCCGGACAGTTGTCCTACGAGCAGTACTTC.

This clonotype was seen a handful of times. V is TRBV29-1 and J is TRBJ2-2; maybe TRBD1 (6 bases). The V end was cut by 3 bases, the J end by 5 bases, with 16 bases between. CDR3 length: 15 residues. The germline V gene has CDR1 SQVTM and CDR2 ANQGSEA. The CDR3 coding sequence is TGCAGCGTTGATTCGGGCAGGGGAAGGACCGGGGAGCTGTTTTTT. This gives the protein CSVDSGRGRTGELFF.

The table lists this clonotype with many counts. The CDR3: CASSHPERDRGPTQYF. DNA of the CDR3: TGTGCCAGCAGCCATCCCGAGAGGGACAGGGGTCCGACCCAGTACTTC. The genes are TRBV3-1 and TRBJ2-5, with 10 bases aligning to TRBD1. The CDR3 totals 16 residues. Germline trimming cut 3 bases from V and 7 bases from J; bases unmatched to any gene: 11. From germline, CDR1 is LGHDT and CDR2 YNNKEL (reference sequence).

This clonotype was observed at least ten times. In DNA, the CDR3 is TGCGCCAGCAGGGGGACGGCAAGTAACTATGGCTACACCTTC. The encoded protein is CASRGTASNYGYTF. The rearrangement joins TRBV5-1 to TRBJ1-2, with D perhaps TRBD1 (5 bases). CDR1 is SGHRS, CDR2 YFSETQ, per germline. Trimming pared 5 bases from V and 1 base from J, leaving 12 bases between. This CDR3 comprises 14 residues.

In this sample, this clonotype turned up once. The V gene is TRBV4-1, the J gene TRBJ2-7; possible D gene TRBD2, 5 bases. Germline V gene sequence: CDR1 MGHRA, CDR2 YSYEKL. Trimming took off 1 base at V and 3 bases at J, with 16 bases between the two ends. The CDR3 sequence is 16 residues long. The CDR3 DNA is TGCGCCAGCAGCCAAGGGGCCCTCGGGATAAACTACGAGCAGTACTTC. Amino acid sequence: CASSQGALGINYEQYF.

This chain uses TRBV2 with TRBJ1-6; 8 nucleotides match TRBD1. The CDR3 contains 15 residues. Looked up from germline, CDR1 is SNHLY and CDR2 is FYNNEI. Germline trimming cut 3 bases from V and 7 bases from J; bases unmatched to any gene: 5. The CDR3 region has the DNA TGTGCCAGCAGTGACGACAGGGGAGGGAATTCACCCCTCCACTTT. Translated, it gives CASSDDRGGNSPLHF. Filled out from reference TRBV2 and TRBJ1-6, the complete variable domain reads EPEVTQTPSHQVTQMGQEVILRCVPISNHLYFYWYRQILGQKVEFLVSFYNNEISEKSEIFDDQFSVERPDGSNFTLKIRSTKLEDSAMYFCASSDDRGGNSPLHFGNGTRLTVT.

This rearrangement joins TRBV7-2 to TRBJ2-7; TRBD2 matches 7 bases. The end of the DNA aligns better with TRBJ2-5, so the J call may be wrong. In germline, CDR1 is SGHTA, CDR2 FQGNSA. CDR3 length: 18 residues. The CDR3 loop is CASSLKSRWREQKETQYF. The CDR3 DNA reads TGTGCCAGCAGCTTAAAGAGCCGCTGGCGGGAGCAGAAAGAGACCCAGTACTTC.

The chain links TRBV10-3 to TRBJ2-7; no clear D. The CDR3 sequence is 12 residues long. The germline gives CDR1 ENHRY, CDR2 SYGVKD. The V end lost 6 bases, the J end lost 11 bases, and 17 bases lay between the germline ends. The CDR3 region has the DNA TGTGCCATCAGCGAGAACGAGGTCAAGGAGTACTTC. Translating gives CAISENEVKEYF.

The chain has TRBV6-5 and TRBJ2-1; TRBD2 matches at 12 bases. The DNA matches TRBJ2-7 better at its end, which makes the J call doubtful. Germline CDR1 reads MNHEY; CDR2 reads SVGAGI. There are 17 residues in the CDR3. The CDR3 spells CASSFTSGGTPHNEQYF. CDR3 sequence (DNA): TGTGCCAGCAGTTTTACTAGCGGGGGGACGCCCCACAATGAGCAGTACTTC.

The chain links TRBV20-1 to TRBJ2-1; D remains unclear. The length of the CDR3 is 11 residues. CDR1 is DFQATT, CDR2 SNEGSKA, per germline (reference sequence). The V gene lost 5 bases and the J gene lost 7 bases, with 9 bases spanning the gap. CDR3 sequence reads: CSASPRNEQFF. Here the CDR3 DNA reads TGCAGTGCTTCCCCCCGAAATGAGCAGTTCTTC.

This clonotype was detected many times. The chain uses TRBV20-1 and TRBJ2-1, with a tentative D call TRBD2 (7 bases). Per germline, CDR1 DFQATT and CDR2 SNEGSKA (reference sequence). The CDR3 covers 17 residues. V was shortened by 6 bases and J by 4 bases, with 25 bases between the two germline ends. CDR3 in amino acids: CSAGGGRQGRIYNEQFF. The CDR3 nucleotides read TGCAGTGCAGGGGGGGGTAGGCAGGGGAGGATTTACAATGAGCAGTTCTTC.

The chain links TRBV27 to TRBJ1-2; D is ambiguous. The germline V gene has CDR1 MNHEY and CDR2 SMNVEV (reference sequence). This CDR3 is 14 amino acids long. Trimming cost V 0 bases and J 1 base, with 6 bases left between them. The chain's CDR3 is CASSLSRVNYGYTF. CDR3 DNA sequence: TGTGCCAGCAGTTTATCAAGGGTTAACTATGGCTACACCTTC.

This clonotype showed up many times. The V call is TRBV4-2, the J call TRBJ1-2; D not certain. The CDR3 runs to 13 residues. Germline CDR1 and CDR2: LGHNA and YNFKEQ. The V end lost 0 bases, the J end lost 2 bases, and 4 bases lay between the germline ends. The CDR3 coding sequence is TGTGCCAGCAGCCAAGATGGCAACTATGGCTACACCTTC. Protein product: CASSQDGNYGYTF.

This sequence joins TRBV20-1 and TRBJ2-1; D might be TRBD2 (6 bases). This CDR3 has 13 residues. Per germline, CDR1 DFQATT and CDR2 SNEGSKA (reference sequence). The V end was cut by 4 bases, the J end by 5 bases, with 12 bases between. The CDR3 region is CSATGTLNNEQFF. CDR3 DNA: TGCAGTGCTACCGGGACTCTTAACAATGAGCAGTTCTTC.

The rearrangement links TRBV20-1 to TRBJ1-1, with TRBD1 matching 7 bases. The germline V gene encodes CDR1 DFQATT and CDR2 SNEGSKA (reference sequence). Losses at the gene ends were 3 bases for V and 5 bases for J; bases not matched to a gene: 9. This CDR3 comprises 14 residues. CDR3 bases: TGCAGTGCTAGTACAGGGGCCCTCAGGACTGAAGCTTTCTTT. Protein product: CSASTGALRTEAFF.

In its sample, this clonotype was seen a few times. The rearrangement joins TRBV15 to TRBJ1-1; D gene uncertain. The CDR3 totals 16 residues. The germline V and J ends were trimmed by 1 base and 11 bases, with 23 bases remaining between them. Germline CDR1 LNHNV, CDR2 YYDKDF (reference sequence). The CDR3, as DNA: TGTGCCACCAGCAGAGTAGAAGGAAGGAGACCTCCCGGGGCTTTCTTT. This gives the protein CATSRVEGRRPPGAFF.

The gene calls are TRBV20-1 and TRBJ2-5; 9 nucleotides agree with TRBD2. The CDR3 is made up of 13 amino acids. Germline CDR1 DFQATT, CDR2 SNEGSKA (reference sequence). CDR3 amino acids: CRAIAGAEKTQYF. The CDR3 coding sequence is TGCAGGGCAATAGCGGGAGCTGAGAAGACCCAGTACTTC.

The sample holds a few counts of this clonotype. CDR3 region: CASSAELGGTDTQYF. The DNA of the CDR3 is TGTGCCAGCAGCGCTGAACTAGGCGGCACAGATACGCAGTATTTT. The rearrangement joins TRBV9 to TRBJ2-3; D is possibly TRBD2 (5 bases). This CDR3 has 15 residues. Germline V lookup: CDR1 SGDLS, CDR2 YYNGEE. The germline V and J ends were trimmed by 3 bases and 1 base, with 12 bases remaining between them.

A few counts support this clonotype. This chain links TRBV20-1 with TRBJ1-4, with D possibly being TRBD1 (5 bases). The CDR3 sequence is 14 residues long. V lost 2 bases and J 5 bases, leaving 12 bases between the germline ends. Germline V CDR1 and CDR2: DFQATT, SNEGSKA (reference sequence). The CDR3 DNA reads as TGCAGTGCTAGATTGGGGGGGATAAATGAAAAACTGTTTTTT. This gives the protein CSARLGGINEKLFF.

About this clonotype: It may be a read error: a sequence one base away is much more abundant. The rearrangement joins TRBV12-3 or TRBV12-4 to TRBJ2-1; no firm D call. This CDR3 is built from 15 residues. Trimming left V 6 bases short and J 10 bases short, with 22 bases between. The CDR3 coding sequence is TGTGCCAGCAGCCCAGCCCGCAGAAATCAGAAAGAGCAGTTCTTC. Its protein product is CASSPARRNQKEQFF.

This clonotype was picked up a small number of times. The chain recombines TRBV24-1 with TRBJ2-1, with TRBD2 identical over 10 bases. The DNA end lines up better with TRBJ2-7; the J call may be wrong. This CDR3 has 16 residues. Germline lookup yields CDR1 KGHDR and CDR2 SFDVKD. Here the CDR3 DNA reads TGTGCCACCAGTGATCTTAGCGGGGGGACCTACAATGAGCAGTACTTC. This codes for CATSDLSGGTYNEQYF.

This sequence joins TRBV29-1 and TRBJ2-7, with D maybe TRBD1 (5 bases). The CDR3 runs to 13 residues. Between the trimmed V and J ends, which lost 6 bases and 4 bases, there was a span of 16 bases. The germline V gene encodes CDR1 SQVTM and CDR2 ANQGSEA. The CDR3 here is CSVLQESMYEQYF. The CDR3 region has the DNA TGCAGCGTCTTACAGGAGTCTATGTACGAGCAGTACTTC.